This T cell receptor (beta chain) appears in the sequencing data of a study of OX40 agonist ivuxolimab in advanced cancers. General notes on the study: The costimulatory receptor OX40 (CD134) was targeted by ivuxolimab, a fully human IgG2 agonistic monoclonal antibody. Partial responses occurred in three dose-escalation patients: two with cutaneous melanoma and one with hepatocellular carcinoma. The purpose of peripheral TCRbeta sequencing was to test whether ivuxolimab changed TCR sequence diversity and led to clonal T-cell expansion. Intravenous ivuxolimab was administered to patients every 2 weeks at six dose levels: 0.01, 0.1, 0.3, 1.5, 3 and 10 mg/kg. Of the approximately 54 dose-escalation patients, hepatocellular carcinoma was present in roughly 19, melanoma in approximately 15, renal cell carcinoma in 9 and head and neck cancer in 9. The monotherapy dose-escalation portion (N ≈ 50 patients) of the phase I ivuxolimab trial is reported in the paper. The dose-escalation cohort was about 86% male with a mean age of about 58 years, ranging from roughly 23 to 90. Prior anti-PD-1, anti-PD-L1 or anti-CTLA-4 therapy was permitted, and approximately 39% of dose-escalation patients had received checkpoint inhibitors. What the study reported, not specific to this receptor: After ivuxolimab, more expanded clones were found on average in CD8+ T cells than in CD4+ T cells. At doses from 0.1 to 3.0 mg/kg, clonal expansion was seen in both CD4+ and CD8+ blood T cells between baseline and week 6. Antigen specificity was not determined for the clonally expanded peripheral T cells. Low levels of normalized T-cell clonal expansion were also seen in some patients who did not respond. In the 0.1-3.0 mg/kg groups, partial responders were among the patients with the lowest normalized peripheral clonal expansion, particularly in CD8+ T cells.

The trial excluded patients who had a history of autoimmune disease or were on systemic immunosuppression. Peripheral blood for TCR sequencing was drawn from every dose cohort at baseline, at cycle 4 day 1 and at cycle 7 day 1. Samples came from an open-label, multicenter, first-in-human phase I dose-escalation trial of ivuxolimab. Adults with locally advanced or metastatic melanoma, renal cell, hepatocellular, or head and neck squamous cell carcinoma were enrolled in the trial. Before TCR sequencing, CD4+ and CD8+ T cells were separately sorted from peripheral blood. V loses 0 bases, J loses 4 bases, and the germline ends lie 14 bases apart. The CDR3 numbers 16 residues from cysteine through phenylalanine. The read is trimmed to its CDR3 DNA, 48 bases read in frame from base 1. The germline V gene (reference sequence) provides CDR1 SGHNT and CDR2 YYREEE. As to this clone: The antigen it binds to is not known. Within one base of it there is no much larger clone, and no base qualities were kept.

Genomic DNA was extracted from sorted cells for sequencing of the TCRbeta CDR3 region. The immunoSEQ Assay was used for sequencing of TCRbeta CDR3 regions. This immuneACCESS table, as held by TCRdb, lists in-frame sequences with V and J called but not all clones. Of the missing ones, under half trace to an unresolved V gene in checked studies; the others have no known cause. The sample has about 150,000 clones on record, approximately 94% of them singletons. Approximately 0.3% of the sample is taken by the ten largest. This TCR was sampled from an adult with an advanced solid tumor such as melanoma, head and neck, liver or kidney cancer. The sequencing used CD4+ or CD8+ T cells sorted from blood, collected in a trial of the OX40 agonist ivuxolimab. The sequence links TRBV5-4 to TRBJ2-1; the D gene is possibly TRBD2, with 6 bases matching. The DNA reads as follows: TGTGCCAGCAGCTTGGGGGGGGTCGGACTTTACAATGAGCAGTTCTTC. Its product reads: CASSLGGVGLYNEQFF.